This TCR beta chain was recovered during a study of T-cell reconstitution after alpha-beta-depleted transplantation in children. This clonotype was observed a few times. CDR3 length equals 16 residues. Per germline, CDR1 DFQATT and CDR2 SNEGSKA (reference sequence). The V end lost 0 bases, the J end lost 6 bases, and 17 bases lay between the germline ends. This sample's TCRbeta library carried unique molecular identifier barcodes. TCRdb reprocessed the PCR reads via MiXCR and lists one record per CDR3 protein. The data hold around 410,000 distinct CDR3 sequences, with approximately 11% observed a single time.

This sample comprised PBMCs from the stem cell graft donor, obtained from the stem cell graft. V is TRBV20-1 and J is TRBJ2-2, with D unclear. The TCR was taken from a human donor who donated a stem cell graft to a child with acute myeloid leukemia. In DNA, the CDR3 is TGCAGTGCTAGAGATATCCATCAGACGACGCCCGGGGAGCTGTTTTTT. Encoded protein: CSARDIHQTTPGELFF.